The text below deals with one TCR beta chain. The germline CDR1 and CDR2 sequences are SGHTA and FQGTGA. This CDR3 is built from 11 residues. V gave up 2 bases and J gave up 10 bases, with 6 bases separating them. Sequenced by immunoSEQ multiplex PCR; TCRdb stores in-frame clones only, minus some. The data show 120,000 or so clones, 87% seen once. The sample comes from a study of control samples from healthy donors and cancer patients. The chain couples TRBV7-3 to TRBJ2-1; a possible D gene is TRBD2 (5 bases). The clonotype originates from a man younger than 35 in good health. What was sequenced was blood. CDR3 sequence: CASSLPGEQFF. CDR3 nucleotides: TGTGCCAGCAGCTTACCGGGAGAGCAGTTCTTC.